The rows below give T cell receptor beta chains drawn from one sample of a study of T cell responses to AZD1222 COVID-19 vaccine. Generated by immunoSEQ multiplex PCR, the TCRdb table keeps only in-frame clones and is missing some. Among around 58,000 clones listed, more than 70% were seen once. Source: peripheral blood, taken 28 days after the second AZD1222 dose. These receptors all come from an adult who received the AZD1222 COVID-19 vaccine. Both conserved end residues are part of each CDR3. A D gene is named only where the DNA matches it firmly. Rows may omit the clone size; those that give it use once, few, many or a size class.

j_gene,v_gene,d_gene,abundance,CDR3aa,CDR3nt
TRBJ2-3,TRBV7-3,NA,NA,CASSLGSGSTDTQYF,TGTGCCAGCAGCTTAGGGAGCGGAAGCACAGATACGCAGTATTTT
TRBJ1-6,TRBV3-1/TRBV3-2,NA,NA,CASSALVGAQLNSPLHF,TGTGCCAGCAGCGCACTGGTAGGGGCGCAACTCAATTCACCCCTCCACTTT
TRBJ2-2,TRBV7-9,NA,NA,CASSLAPGHDTGELFF,TGTGCCAGCAGCTTAGCCCCGGGACACGACACGGGGGAGCTGTTTTTT
TRBJ2-3,TRBV18,TRBD2,NA,CASSPFSGSADTQYF,TGTGCCAGCTCGCCTTTTAGCGGGAGTGCAGATACGCAGTATTTT
TRBJ2-7,TRBV4-2,NA,NA,CASSQDWKTYPYEQYF,TGTGCCAGCAGCCAAGATTGGAAGACATACCCCTACGAGCAGTACTTC
TRBJ1-5,TRBV19,NA,NA,CASTSGAAQPQHF,TGTGCCAGTACCTCGGGGGCGGCTCAGCCCCAGCATTTT
TRBJ2-1,TRBV19,TRBD2,once,CASHSGTTSYNEQFF,TGTGCCAGTCACTCCGGGACTACCTCCTACAATGAGCAGTTCTTC
TRBJ2-3,TRBV5-4,NA,NA,CASKGADTQYF,TGTGCCAGCAAGGGGGCAGATACGCAGTATTTT
TRBJ1-2,TRBV27,TRBD1,NA,CASRRQGADYGYTF,TGTGCCAGCAGACGACAGGGGGCGGACTATGGCTACACCTTC
TRBJ2-5,TRBV4-1,TRBD2,NA,CASSQEGGSEAGVHQETQYF,TGCGCCAGCAGCCAAGAGGGGGGGTCAGAAGCGGGAGTCCACCAAGAGACCCAGTACTTC
TRBJ2-7,TRBV7-7,TRBD1,few,CASSPGQGYEQYF,TGTGCCAGCAGTCCCGGACAGGGCTACGAGCAGTACTTC
TRBJ2-7,TRBV5-4,TRBD2,NA,CASSGGTSGAYEQYF,TGTGCCAGCAGCGGCGGGACTAGCGGAGCCTACGAGCAGTACTTC
TRBJ2-7,TRBV5-6,NA,NA,CASSSFREQYF,TGTGCCAGCAGCAGCTTTCGGGAGCAGTACTTC
TRBJ1-4,TRBV11-3,NA,NA,CASSRGTGNEKLFF,TGTGCCAGCAGCCGAGGGACGGGGAATGAAAAACTGTTTTTT
TRBJ2-1,TRBV5-3,NA,NA,CASWRLAWMGNEQFF,TGTGCCAGCTGGCGGTTAGCGTGGATGGGCAATGAGCAGTTCTTC
TRBJ2-2,TRBV27,TRBD2,NA,CASSLGLAGLGELFF,TGTGCCAGCAGTTTAGGACTAGCGGGTTTAGGGGAGCTGTTTTTT
TRBJ2-7,TRBV6-5,NA,NA,CASRDNPEDYEQYF,TGTGCCAGCAGGGATAACCCGGAGGACTACGAGCAGTACTTC
TRBJ2-7,TRBV11-3,TRBD1,NA,CASSLVTYRGEIYEQYF,TGTGCCAGCAGCTTAGTCACCTACAGGGGCGAAATCTACGAGCAGTACTTC
TRBJ2-1,TRBV18,TRBD2,NA,CASSPLAGVEFF,TGTGCCAGCTCACCATTAGCGGGAGTTGAGTTCTTC
TRBJ1-2,TRBV12-3/TRBV12-4,NA,NA,CASSFDYYGYTF,TGTGCCAGCAGTTTCGACTACTATGGCTACACCTTC
TRBJ1-1,TRBV6-5,NA,NA,CASSYRQNTEAFF,TGTGCCAGCAGTTATCGACAGAACACTGAAGCTTTCTTT
TRBJ1-4,TRBV25-1,NA,once,CASRSGAGEKLFF,TGTGCCAGCAGATCGGGGGCGGGTGAAAAACTGTTTTTT
TRBJ1-5,TRBV7-2,NA,NA,CASSLNPSGTNQPQHF,TGTGCCAGCAGCTTAAATCCCTCAGGGACAAATCAGCCCCAGCATTTT
TRBJ2-1,TRBV7-2,NA,NA,CASSLSQGGHNEQFF,TGTGCCAGCAGCTTATCACAGGGTGGCCACAATGAGCAGTTCTTC
TRBJ2-5,TRBV13,NA,NA,CASSLGTLGSSSQYF,TGTGCCAGCAGCTTAGGGACTCTAGGCTCCTCGTCCCAGTACTTC